This TCR beta chain comes out of a study of shared clonotypes between healthy human individuals. Overall study findings and caveats: Roughly 5% of naive CD4 clonotypes were common to a few donors.

As handled by the study authors: ImmunoSEQ output held junction-only sequences without quality scores, so filtering differed. Generated by immunoSEQ multiplex PCR, the TCRdb table keeps only in-frame clones and is missing some. That table gives V, J and clone size, and the DNA gave D and trimming. The sample lists some 2,000,000 clones; about 95% were seen once. To note about this clone: Antigen unknown.

The CDR3 loop spans 16 amino acids. V was trimmed by 2 bases and J by 2 bases, leaving 14 bases between them. The germline V gene has CDR1 WNHNN and CDR2 SYGVQD (reference sequence). Naive-designated CD8 cells lacked CD45RO, were positively enriched for CCR7, and omitted terminally differentiated effector memory CD45RA+ cells. This chain links TRBV10-1 with TRBJ2-3; a weak D match, TRBD2 (7 bases). Specimen: naive CD8+ T cells sorted from blood. The clonotype comes from a man aged 18 to 29 in good health. The CDR3 DNA follows: TGCGCCAGCAGTGAGGTTGCGGGGGCCTTCACAGATACGCAGTATTTT. Translation gives CASSEVAGAFTDTQYF.